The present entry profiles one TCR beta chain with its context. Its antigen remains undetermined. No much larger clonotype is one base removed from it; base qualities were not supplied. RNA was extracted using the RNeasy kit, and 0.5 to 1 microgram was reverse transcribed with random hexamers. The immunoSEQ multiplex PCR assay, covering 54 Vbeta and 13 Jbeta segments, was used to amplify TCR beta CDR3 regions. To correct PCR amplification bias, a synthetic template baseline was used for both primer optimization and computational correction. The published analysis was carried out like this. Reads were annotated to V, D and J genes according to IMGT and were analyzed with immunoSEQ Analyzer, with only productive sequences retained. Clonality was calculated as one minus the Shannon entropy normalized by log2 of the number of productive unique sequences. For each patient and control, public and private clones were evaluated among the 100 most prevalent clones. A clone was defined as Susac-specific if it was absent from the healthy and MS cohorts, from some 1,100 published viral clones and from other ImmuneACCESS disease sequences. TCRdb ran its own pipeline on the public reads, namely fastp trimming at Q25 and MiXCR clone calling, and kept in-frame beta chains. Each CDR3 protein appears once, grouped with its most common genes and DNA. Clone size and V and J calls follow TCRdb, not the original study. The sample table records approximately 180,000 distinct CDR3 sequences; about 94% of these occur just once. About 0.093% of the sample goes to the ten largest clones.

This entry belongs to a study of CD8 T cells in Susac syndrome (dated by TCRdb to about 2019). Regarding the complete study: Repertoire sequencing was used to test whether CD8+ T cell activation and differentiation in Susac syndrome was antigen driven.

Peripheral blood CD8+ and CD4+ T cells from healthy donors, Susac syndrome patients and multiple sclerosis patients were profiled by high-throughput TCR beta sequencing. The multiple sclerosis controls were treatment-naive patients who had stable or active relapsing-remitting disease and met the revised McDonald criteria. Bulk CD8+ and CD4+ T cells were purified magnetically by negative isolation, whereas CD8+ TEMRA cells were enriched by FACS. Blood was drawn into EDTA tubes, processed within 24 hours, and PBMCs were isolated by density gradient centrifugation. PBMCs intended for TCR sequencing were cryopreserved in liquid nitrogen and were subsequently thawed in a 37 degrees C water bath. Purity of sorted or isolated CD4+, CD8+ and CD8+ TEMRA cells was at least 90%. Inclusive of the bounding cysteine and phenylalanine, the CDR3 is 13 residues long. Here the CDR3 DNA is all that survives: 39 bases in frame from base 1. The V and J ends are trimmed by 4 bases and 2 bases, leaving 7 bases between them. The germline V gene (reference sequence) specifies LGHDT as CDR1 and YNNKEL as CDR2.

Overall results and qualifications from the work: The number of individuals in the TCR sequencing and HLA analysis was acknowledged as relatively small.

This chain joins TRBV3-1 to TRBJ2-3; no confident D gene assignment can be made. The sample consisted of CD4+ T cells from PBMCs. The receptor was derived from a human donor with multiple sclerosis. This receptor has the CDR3 CASSRAFTDTQYF. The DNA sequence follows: TGTGCCAGCAGCCGGGCCTTCACAGATACGCAGTATTTT.